What follows describes a single T cell receptor (beta chain). Trimming removed 0 bases at V and 5 bases at J, with 8 bases between. The germline V gene has CDR1 SGHRS and CDR2 YFSETQ. This CDR3 has 14 residues. This specimen comes from a study of blood T cell repertoires in COVID-19. Study-wide context: Material from acute and convalescent COVID-19 was sourced from the United States, Italy and Spain. T cells, B-cell-depleted T cells, or PBMCs supplied cDNA or gDNA.

In the study's own analysis: Quantification of nucleated cells was approximated via reference gene primer amplification. Profiling relied on immunoSEQ multiplex PCR, and the TCRdb table lists in-frame clones only, not all of them. V and J calls and clone size follow that table, whereas D and trimming were derived from the DNA. The sample has tens of thousands of clones, 80% seen once; the top ten hold about 15%. The specimen was peripheral blood. The chain is built from TRBV5-1 and TRBJ2-2; D might be TRBD2 (5 bases). The receptor was isolated from a human donor in a cohort sampled during active COVID-19. DNA for the CDR3: TGCGCCAGCAGCTTGGCCGGGAAGACCGGGGAGCTGTTTTTT. Its protein is CASSLAGKTGELFF.